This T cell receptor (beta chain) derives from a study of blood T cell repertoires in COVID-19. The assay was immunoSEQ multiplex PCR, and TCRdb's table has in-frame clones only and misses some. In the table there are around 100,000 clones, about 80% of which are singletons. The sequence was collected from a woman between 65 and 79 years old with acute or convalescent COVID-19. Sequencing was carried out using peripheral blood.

The CDR3 region has the DNA TGTGCCAGCAGCGTAGCTCAGCTAGCGGGGGTGGTATACAATGAGCAGTTCTTC. Translated, it gives CASSVAQLAGVVYNEQFF. The chain joins TRBV9 to TRBJ2-1; TRBD2 agrees at 10 bases. J was trimmed by 4 bases and V by 0 bases; bases with no gene match: 10. The CDR3 covers 18 residues. Germline V gene data show CDR1 as SGDLS and CDR2 as YYNGEE.